The clone carrying this TCR beta chain was recorded a few times. What it binds is not known. Indicated time point: time of PML onset. Method: immunoSEQ multiplex PCR; TCRdb's copy keeps in-frame clones and lacks some. The table shows about 30,000 clones, with about 88% occurring only once. The data belong to a study of multiple sclerosis patients with progressive multifocal leukoencephalopathy. General study findings and limits: Before and during natalizumab, the clones expanded at PML already existed. Lower normalized Shannon entropy suggested reduced TRB diversity in most PML patients.

The receptor comes from a human donor with progressive multifocal leukoencephalopathy. Material: PBMCs, obtained from a patient treated with natalizumab.

CDR3 in DNA: TGTGCCAGCAGCGTGGGACAGGGTTACGGGGAGCTGTTTTTT. Protein sequence: CASSVGQGYGELFF. This chain connects TRBV2 to TRBJ2-2, with TRBD1 matching over 9 bases. The germline V gene has CDR1 SNHLY and CDR2 FYNNEI. The CDR3 totals 14 residues. J was trimmed by 7 bases and V by 6 bases; bases with no gene match: 6.